Each of the 16 T cell receptor beta chains below was sequenced from the same sample in a study of blood T cells in healthy people across ages. For the second PCR, which ran for about 6 to 11 cycles, a sample-barcoded 5' primer and a J-beta primer mix were used. MiXCR was run by TCRdb on the 5' RACE reads, yielding one entry per CDR3 protein. The table has roughly 720,000 distinct CDR3 sequences, less than 70% seen once. Material for sequencing was blood. The receptors come from a man older than 75 in good health.

To note about this clonotype: It may be a read error: a sequence one base away is much more abundant. The chain links TRBV2 to TRBJ1-4; D perhaps matches TRBD1 (5 bases). CDR3 length: 14 amino acids. CDR1 is SNHLY and CDR2 is FYNNEI in the germline V gene. V lost 8 bases to trimming and J lost 2 bases, with 12 bases between them. DNA for the CDR3: TGTGCCAGCTACGGGGACGCGACTAATGAAAAACTGTTTTTT. This translates into CASYGDATNEKLFF. Full variable domain (remainder filled in from reference TRBV2 and TRBJ1-4): EPEVTQTPSHQVTQMGQEVILRCVPISNHLYFYWYRQILGQKVEFLVSFYNNEISEKSEIFDDQFSVERPDGSNFTLKIRSTKLEDSAMYFCASYGDATNEKLFFGSGTQLSVL.

The chain joins TRBV7-9 to TRBJ2-3; the D gene is possibly TRBD1 (5 bases). The V gene's germline CDR1 is SEHNR and CDR2 FQNEAQ (reference sequence). CDR3 size: 15 residues. Trimming removed 7 bases at V and 6 bases at J, with 20 bases between. CDR3 in DNA: TGTGCCAGCACGCCCGGCGGAACAGGCCGGGATACGCAGTATTTT. This translates into CASTPGGTGRDTQYF.

This clonotype came up a few times. The chain uses TRBV5-1 and TRBJ2-7; 8 nucleotides match TRBD1. From germline, CDR1 is SGHRS and CDR2 YFSETQ. This CDR3 is 15 amino acids long. J lost 5 bases, V lost 6 bases, and 13 bases had no gene match. CDR3 protein: CASTFHPDRDHEQYF. CDR3 nucleotides: TGCGCCAGCACCTTTCACCCGGACAGGGACCACGAGCAGTACTTC. Filled out from reference TRBV5-1 and TRBJ2-7, the complete variable domain reads KAGVTQTPRYLIKTRGQQVTLSCSPISGHRSVSWYQQTPGQGLQFLFEYFSETQRNKGNFPGRFSGRQFSNSRSEMNVSTLELGDSALYLCASTFHPDRDHEQYFGPGTRLTVT.

This clonotype turned up a few times. V gene TRBV6-6 combines with J gene TRBJ2-5, with no clear D. The CDR3 sequence is 13 residues long. CDR1 and CDR2 (germline): MNHNY, SVGAGI (reference sequence). The V gene lost 2 bases and the J gene lost 5 bases, with 9 bases spanning the gap. The CDR3 loop is CASSYRAGETQYF. The CDR3 region has the DNA TGTGCCAGCAGTTACAGGGCTGGGGAGACCCAGTACTTC.

The sample holds a few counts of this clonotype. The chain has TRBV28 and TRBJ2-5; 8 nucleotides match TRBD1. J lost 5 bases, V lost 7 bases, and 6 bases had no gene match. CDR1 and CDR2 (germline): MDHEN, SYDVKM. The CDR3 is 13 amino acids. CDR3 in amino acids: CASTTDRGETQYF. The CDR3 region has the DNA TGTGCCAGCACCACAGACAGGGGCGAGACCCAGTACTTC. Variable domain in full (rest from reference TRBV28 and TRBJ2-5): DVKVTQSSRYLVKRTGEKVFLECVQDMDHENMFWYRQDPGLGLRLIYFSYDVKMKEKGDIPEGYSVSREKKERFSLILESASTNQTSMYLCASTTDRGETQYFGPGTRLLVL.

This clonotype was detected only a few times. The chain recombines TRBV10-3 with TRBJ2-3; 14 nucleotides agree with TRBD2. The CDR3 sequence is 17 residues long. The V segment lost 4 bases and the J segment 5 bases; nucleotides outside the gene matches: 8. Germline loops: CDR1 ENHRY, CDR2 SYGVKD. CDR3 in DNA: TGTGCCATCAGTGGGACGGGACTAGCGGGAGTTCAAGATACGCAGTATTTT. It codes for CAISGTGLAGVQDTQYF.

In this sample, this clonotype turned up once. V is TRBV5-1 and J is TRBJ2-2; TRBD1 agrees at 8 bases. The CDR3 is 15 amino acids. Germline lookup yields CDR1 SGHRS and CDR2 YFSETQ. The trim removed 3 bases at V and 0 bases at J, leaving 1 base unmatched. CDR3 nucleotides: TGCGCCAGCAGCTGGACAGGGACGAACACCGGGGAGCTGTTTTTT. Translated, it gives CASSWTGTNTGELFF. The full variable domain, completed using reference TRBV5-1 and TRBJ2-2, is KAGVTQTPRYLIKTRGQQVTLSCSPISGHRSVSWYQQTPGQGLQFLFEYFSETQRNKGNFPGRFSGRQFSNSRSEMNVSTLELGDSALYLCASSWTGTNTGELFFGEGSRLTVL.

The genes are TRBV3-1 and TRBJ1-2; no firm D call. CDR3 size: 14 residues. V gave up 1 base and J gave up 5 bases, with 11 bases separating them. Germline CDR1 reads LGHDT; CDR2 reads YNNKEL (reference sequence). The CDR3 protein is CASSQAQDGYGYTF. DNA for the CDR3: TGTGCCAGCAGCCAAGCACAAGACGGGTATGGCTACACCTTC. Full variable domain (missing parts from reference TRBV3-1 and TRBJ1-2): DTAVSQTPKYLVTQMGNDKSIKCEQNLGHDTMYWYKQDSKKFLKIMFSYNNKELIINETVPNRFSPKSPDKAHLNLHINSLELGDSAVYFCASSQAQDGYGYTFGSGTRLTVV.

The chain has TRBV10-3 and TRBJ2-7, with 9 nucleotides matching TRBD1. V dropped 8 bases and J dropped 0; count of bases not matched to a gene: 8. The CDR3 is 15 residues long. CDR1 and CDR2 from the germline V gene are ENHRY and SYGVKD. The DNA of the CDR3 is TGTGCCATCCTAGATCCGGGACAGGGCTCCTACGAGCAGTACTTC. Its translation is CAILDPGQGSYEQYF.

The chain has TRBV11-2 and TRBJ2-3; 10 bases agree with TRBD1. CDR1 is SGHAT, CDR2 FQNNGV, per germline. Trimming cost V 1 base and J 0 bases; bases outside gene matches: 7. The CDR3 consists of 18 residues. The CDR3 here is CASSLVPGTGDSTDTQYF. The CDR3 DNA sequence: TGTGCCAGCAGCTTAGTTCCCGGGACAGGGGACAGCACAGATACGCAGTATTTT.

The CDR3: CATSGLAGAGSYNEQFF. Here the CDR3 DNA reads TGTGCCACCAGTGGACTAGCGGGAGCGGGGTCCTACAATGAGCAGTTCTTC. This chain connects TRBV24-1 to TRBJ2-1; 12 bases align to TRBD2. Germline CDR1 is KGHDR and CDR2 is SFDVKD. V lost 5 bases, J lost 1 base, and 5 bases stayed unmatched. The CDR3 is 17 amino acids.

V and J are TRBV27 and TRBJ2-7; TRBD2 might be the D (5 bases). V was shortened by 0 bases and J by 1 base, with 10 bases between the two germline ends. The CDR3 runs 15 residues. In germline, CDR1 is MNHEY, CDR2 SMNVEV (reference sequence). Written as DNA, the CDR3 is TGTGCCAGCAGTTTATCTGTCGGAGGTTCCTACGAGCAGTACTTC. Translating gives CASSLSVGGSYEQYF.

This clonotype was counted only a few times. The chain recombines TRBV3-1 with TRBJ2-1; tentatively, D is TRBD1 or TRBD2 (6 bases each). The CDR3 spans 14 residues. Trimming stripped 1 base from V and 9 bases from J, with 13 bases between. Germline V lookup: CDR1 LGHDT, CDR2 YNNKEL (reference sequence). As DNA, the CDR3 is TGTGCCAGCAGCCAAGTAGTCGGGGGCGGTGAGCAGTTCTTC. This translates into CASSQVVGGGEQFF.

This clonotype was found a few times. The chain has TRBV29-1 and TRBJ2-3; D not certain. This CDR3 region has 14 residues. Germline V gene lookup returns CDR1 SQVTM and CDR2 ANQGSEA. V lost 5 bases to trimming and J lost 4 bases, with 16 bases between them. The CDR3: CSVWVGPIPDTQYF. CDR3 nucleotide sequence: TGCAGCGTTTGGGTGGGTCCGATCCCAGATACGCAGTATTTT.

This clonotype was recorded a few times. The chain couples TRBV12-3 or TRBV12-4 to TRBJ1-2; no clear D gene. V shed 10 bases and J shed 4 bases, with 16 bases lying between them. This CDR3 contains 13 residues. The CDR3 sequence is CATPSRGGYGYTF. The CDR3 DNA sequence: TGTGCCACCCCTTCACGAGGAGGCTATGGCTACACCTTC.

This clonotype was detected only a few times. The chain is built from TRBV29-1 and TRBJ2-1; D gene ambiguous. V lost 4 bases to trimming and J lost 7 bases, with 14 bases between them. This CDR3 is 13 amino acids long. Per the germline V gene, CDR1 is SQVTM and CDR2 is ANQGSEA. The CDR3 loop is CSVGATVGNEQFF. The CDR3 coding sequence is TGCAGCGTTGGGGCTACCGTCGGGAATGAGCAGTTCTTC.